Each of the 31 T cell receptor beta chains below was sequenced from the same sample in a study of metastatic and nonmetastatic thyroid tumors. MiXCR reprocessed the PCR reads for TCRdb. Among 7,500 to 8,500 clones, 20% to 30% were seen once, and the ten largest hold approximately 24%. Ahead of thyroid surgery, no patient had received treatment of any kind. Source material: tumor tissue. The receptors derive from a female donor with papillary thyroid cancer or a benign thyroid nodule (not recorded which). Some clones in this sample may be carry-over from other donors' samples.

The sample holds a few counts of this clone. The V gene is TRBV6-1, the J gene TRBJ1-3; D unclear. CDR3 length: 15 residues. Trimming took 10 bases from V and 0 from J, leaving 16 bases between them. CDR1 is MNHNS, CDR2 SASEGT, per germline. This chain's CDR3 is CAIITRKSSGNTIYF. DNA for the CDR3: TGTGCCATCATAACCCGGAAGAGCTCTGGAAACACCATATATTTT.

By share, this clone counts as medium-sized. The DNA of the CDR3 is TGTGCCACCAGTTGGGGTGGGACCGCCGGGGAGCTGTTTTTT. Translation gives CATSWGGTAGELFF. The rearrangement joins TRBV24-1 to TRBJ2-2; D might be TRBD1 or TRBD2, each matching 5 bases. Germline values: CDR1 KGHDR, CDR2 SFDVKD. This CDR3 is built from 14 residues. With 6 bases removed from V and 6 bases from J, the gap between germline ends came to 13 bases.

The chain carries TRBV19 and TRBJ2-2, with a possible D match to TRBD2 (5 bases). Germline CDR1 is LNHDA and CDR2 is SQIVND (reference sequence). The CDR3 contains 14 residues. The ends were cut back, 6 bases at V and 6 bases at J, with 14 bases in the middle. CDR3 coding DNA: TGTGCCAGTAGGGCTAGCCCAGCAGCCGGGGAGCTGTTTTTT. Translated: CASRASPAAGELFF.

The table lists this clone with many counts. The chain couples TRBV2 to TRBJ2-5; D unresolved. V lost 4 bases and J lost 5, with 11 bases in between. CDR3 length: 13 amino acids. Germline loops: CDR1 SNHLY, CDR2 FYNNEI. The CDR3 protein is CASSVDSRETQYF. The CDR3, as DNA: TGTGCCAGCAGTGTGGATAGCCGCGAGACCCAGTACTTC.

Only a few counts were recorded for this clone. The V call is TRBV27, the J call TRBJ2-7; a possible D gene is TRBD2 (5 bases). Germline lookup yields CDR1 MNHEY and CDR2 SMNVEV (reference sequence). The germline V and J ends were trimmed by 8 bases and 3 bases, with 14 bases remaining between them. The CDR3 covers 13 residues. In DNA, the CDR3 is TGTGCCAGCGGCAGCAGCGGAGGCTACGAGCAGTACTTC. It codes for CASGSSGGYEQYF.

This clone has ten or more counts. V is TRBV3-1 and J is TRBJ2-7; no reliable D call. Deletions cut 4 bases from V and 4 bases from J, with 14 bases between. CDR3 length equals 14 residues. Germline values: CDR1 LGHDT, CDR2 YNNKEL (reference sequence). In DNA form, the CDR3 reads TGTGCCAGCAGCCGCTTGGGGAATGCATACGAGCAGTACTTC. Amino acid sequence: CASSRLGNAYEQYF.

This clone was detected many times. This chain joins TRBV19 and TRBJ2-1, with D unclear. The V gene lost 6 bases and the J gene lost 9 bases, with 9 bases spanning the gap. This CDR3 has 11 residues. CDR1 is LNHDA, CDR2 SQIVND, per germline (reference sequence). CDR3 DNA: TGTGCCAGTAGGGTTTACGGTGAGCAGTTCTTC. Translation gives CASRVYGEQFF. Using reference TRBV19 and TRBJ2-1 for the parts outside the CDR3, the full variable domain is DGGITQSPKYLFRKEGQNVTLSCEQNLNHDAMYWYRQDPGQGLRLIYYSQIVNDFQKGDIAEGYSVSREKKESFPLTVTSAQKNPTAFYLCASRVYGEQFFGPGTRLTVL.

This sequence joins TRBV6-1 and TRBJ1-1, with TRBD1 matching over 9 bases. V was pared by 6 bases and J by 8 bases, with 10 bases of the junction left unmatched. CDR1 MNHNS and CDR2 SASEGT come from the germline V gene. This CDR3 contains 14 residues. The CDR3 DNA is TGTGCCAGCAGCTTCGGACAGGGGACAAACGAAGCTTTCTTT. As protein: CASSFGQGTNEAFF.

The chain employs TRBV6-6 and TRBJ2-7, with TRBD2 identical over 10 bases. The germline CDR1 and CDR2 sequences are MNHNY and SVGAGI (reference sequence). The CDR3 is made up of 18 amino acids. Losses at the gene ends were 4 bases for V and 3 bases for J; bases not matched to a gene: 15. CDR3 DNA sequence: TGTGCCAGCAGTTTACTAGGGGGGTCGGCTAGCGGGGGCTACGAGCAGTACTTC. As protein: CASSLLGGSASGGYEQYF.

Only a few counts were recorded for this clone. The chain couples TRBV7-9 to TRBJ1-1; the match to TRBD1 covers 8 bases. The CDR3 is 12 residues long. V lost 6 bases to trimming and J lost 5 bases; unmatched junction nucleotides: 2. Germline V CDR1 and CDR2: SEHNR, FQNEAQ (reference sequence). CDR3 sequence reads: CASRQGVTEAFF. The CDR3 nucleotides read TGTGCCAGCAGACAGGGGGTAACTGAAGCTTTCTTT.

V gene TRBV28 combines with J gene TRBJ2-3; the match to TRBD1 covers 9 bases. Germline CDR1 is MDHEN and CDR2 is SYDVKM. J was trimmed by 6 bases and V by 8 bases; bases with no gene match: 12. The CDR3 has 15 amino acids. The CDR3 DNA reads as TGTGCCAGCGGGGGACAGGGTCTATCCTTGGATACGCAGTATTTT. Its translation: CASGGQGLSLDTQYF.

Many counts were recorded for this clone. The chain carries TRBV18 and TRBJ2-2; the match to TRBD1 covers 7 bases. This CDR3 is 16 amino acids long. The junction had 3 bases not matched to a gene; V was cut back by 2 bases and J by 0 bases. Germline loops: CDR1 KGHSH, CDR2 LQKENI. CDR3 sequence: CASSPGQVANTGELFF. In nucleotides, the CDR3 is TGTGCCAGCTCACCAGGACAGGTTGCGAACACCGGGGAGCTGTTTTTT.

At least ten counts were recorded for this clone. This sequence joins TRBV5-1 and TRBJ2-1, with D tentatively TRBD2 (7 bases). Germline-derived CDR1 and CDR2 are SGHRS and YFSETQ. CDR3 length: 15 residues. The V end was cut by 4 bases, the J end by 0 bases, with 11 bases between. CDR3 region: CASSPGGFSYNEQFF. CDR3 nucleotides: TGCGCCAGCAGCCCGGGGGGCTTCTCCTACAATGAGCAGTTCTTC. Filled out from reference TRBV5-1 and TRBJ2-1, the complete variable domain reads KAGVTQTPRYLIKTRGQQVTLSCSPISGHRSVSWYQQTPGQGLQFLFEYFSETQRNKGNFPGRFSGRQFSNSRSEMNVSTLELGDSALYLCASSPGGFSYNEQFFGPGTRLTVL.

This clone was observed a few times. The J gene is TRBJ2-7, the V gene TRBV2; D not resolved. V lost 2 bases, J lost 10 bases, and 12 bases lay in between. This CDR3 region has 12 residues. From germline, CDR1 is SNHLY and CDR2 FYNNEI. In nucleotides, the CDR3 is TGTGCCAGCAGTGAAAGAACGTTCCCCCAGTACTTC. Translated: CASSERTFPQYF.

V and J are TRBV6-1 and TRBJ2-1; TRBD1 might be the D (6 bases). Germline lookup yields CDR1 MNHNS and CDR2 SASEGT. Trimming shortened V by 1 base and J by 10 bases, and 17 bases separated the two germline ends. This CDR3 has 15 amino acids. CDR3 amino acids: CASSEEATGLREQFF. In DNA form, the CDR3 reads TGTGCCAGCAGTGAAGAAGCGACAGGTCTAAGAGAGCAGTTCTTC.

This clone was recorded only once. V usage is TRBV5-1 and J usage is TRBJ1-1; D is unresolved. V dropped 2 bases and J dropped 1 base, with 6 bases sitting between them. Per the germline V gene, CDR1 is SGHRS and CDR2 is YFSETQ. This CDR3 has 13 amino acids. The CDR3 DNA reads as TGCGCCAGCAGCTTTCGGGGGAACACTGAAGCTTTCTTT. It translates to CASSFRGNTEAFF.

This clone has ten or more counts. This chain joins TRBV29-1 and TRBJ2-1, with 9 nucleotides matching TRBD1. The CDR3 extends over 14 amino acids. From germline, CDR1 is SQVTM and CDR2 ANQGSEA. After removal of 7 bases from V and 4 bases from J, the junction contained 8 bases not matched to a gene. Here the CDR3 DNA reads TGCAGCGCTGGTCTGGGACAGGGTTACAATGAGCAGTTCTTC. It is translated as CSAGLGQGYNEQFF.

This clone appeared many times. This may arise from a read error, as a much more abundant clone is one base away. This sample also contains other DNA sequences that code for the same CDR3. The chain is built from TRBV9 and TRBJ2-2; D is uncertain. CDR1 and CDR2 (germline): SGDLS, YYNGEE. The CDR3 is made up of 14 amino acids. The CDR3 is CASSVAQSTGELFF. In nucleotides, the CDR3 is TGCGCCAGCAGCGTAGCACAGTCCACCGGGGAGCTGTTTTTT.

The chain carries TRBV7-8 and TRBJ2-7, with D unresolved. CDR3 length: 14 residues. V lost 2 bases and J lost 5, with 13 bases in between. Germline V gene lookup returns CDR1 SGHVS and CDR2 FQNEAQ. Here the CDR3 reads CASSLLSGSDEQYF. In DNA, the CDR3 is TGTGCCAGCAGCTTATTGTCAGGTTCTGACGAGCAGTACTTC. Together with reference TRBV7-8 and TRBJ2-7, the CDR3 gives the full variable domain: GAGVSQSPRYKVAKRGQDVALRCDPISGHVSLFWYQQALGQGPEFLTYFQNEAQLDKSGLPSDRFFAERPEGSVSTLKIQRTQQEDSAVYLCASSLLSGSDEQYFGPGTRLTVT.

J is TRBJ1-1 and V is TRBV11-2; weak D call: TRBD1 (5 bases). Trimming cost V 0 bases and J 8 bases, with 19 bases left between them. The CDR3 is 16 amino acids. In germline, CDR1 is SGHAT, CDR2 FQNNGV. The CDR3 DNA sequence: TGTGCCAGCAGCTTAGAGAGGGGCCGCCCGGGTTCAGAAGCTTTCTTT. It translates to CASSLERGRPGSEAFF.

This clone rates as medium-sized. The chain employs TRBV28 and TRBJ1-2; 8 nucleotides match TRBD1. V dropped 3 bases and J dropped 4; count of bases not matched to a gene: 1. The CDR3 consists of 13 residues. The germline gives CDR1 MDHEN, CDR2 SYDVKM. The DNA for the CDR3 is TGTGCCAGCAGTTTCAGGGGGCTCTATGGCTACACCTTC. As protein: CASSFRGLYGYTF.

This clone is medium-sized within its sample. This chain joins TRBV28 and TRBJ2-1; TRBD1 aligns across 8 bases. Germline CDR1 reads MDHEN; CDR2 reads SYDVKM. V gave up 6 bases and J gave up 3 bases; unmatched junction bases: 4. The CDR3 consists of 14 residues. CDR3 in amino acids: CASRRTGLYNEQFF. CDR3 sequence (DNA): TGTGCCAGCAGGCGGACAGGGCTCTACAATGAGCAGTTCTTC.

This clone was found many times. The chain is built from TRBV2 and TRBJ1-1; 7 nucleotides agree with TRBD1. The CDR3 spans 16 residues. The V gene's germline CDR1 is SNHLY and CDR2 FYNNEI. The J segment lost 0 bases and the V segment lost 4 bases, leaving 8 bases of the junction unmatched. CDR3 sequence reads: CASSVPSGQMNTEAFF. CDR3 nucleotides: TGTGCCAGCAGTGTTCCCTCGGGACAGATGAACACTGAAGCTTTCTTT.

This sequence joins TRBV12-5 and TRBJ2-2; D is uncertain. Germline V gene data show CDR1 as LGHNT and CDR2 as FRNRAP. Deletions cut 9 bases from V and 3 bases from J, with 8 bases between. This CDR3 region has 12 residues. CDR3 in DNA: TGTGCTAGCGGCGTCGACACCGGGGAGCTGTTTTTT. Amino acids: CASGVDTGELFF.

Within the sample, this clone is medium-sized. The genes are TRBV28 and TRBJ1-5; D not resolved. V gave up 3 bases and J gave up 3 bases, with 12 bases separating them. The length of the CDR3 is 15 residues. Germline CDR1 and CDR2: MDHEN and SYDVKM. The CDR3 DNA sequence: TGTGCCAGCAGTTTCTTAGATATTAACAATCAGCCCCAGCATTTT. This encodes CASSFLDINNQPQHF.

This clone has just a few counts. The genes are TRBV10-3 and TRBJ2-1; D is perhaps TRBD2 (6 bases). Germline loops: CDR1 ENHRY, CDR2 SYGVKD. With 10 bases removed from V and 0 bases from J, the gap between germline ends came to 10 bases. The CDR3 is made up of 13 amino acids. CDR3 sequence: CATTGSSYNEQFF. The CDR3 DNA follows: TGTGCCACCACCGGGAGCTCCTACAATGAGCAGTTCTTC.

By sample fraction, this clone is medium-sized. The CDR3 protein is CSTRTLLSTDTQYF. CDR3 DNA: TGCAGTACACGAACCCTCCTGAGCACAGATACGCAGTATTTT. V and J are TRBV20-1 and TRBJ2-3, with D uncertain. V lost 8 bases, J lost 0 bases, and 15 bases lay in between. This CDR3 spans 14 amino acids. The germline CDR1 and CDR2 sequences are DFQATT and SNEGSKA (reference sequence).

This clone has only one observation. The genes are TRBV5-1 and TRBJ2-7; 7 bases agree with TRBD1. V lost 7 bases, J lost 6 bases, and 10 bases stayed unmatched. Per germline, CDR1 SGHRS and CDR2 YFSETQ. The CDR3 is 13 amino acids. The CDR3 nucleotides read TGCGCCAGCCGGTGGACAGGAGGACCCGAGCAGTACTTC. It translates to CASRWTGGPEQYF.

This chain connects TRBV6-1 to TRBJ1-2; D is unclear. Trimming removed 3 bases at V and 3 bases at J, with 8 bases between. CDR1 is MNHNS and CDR2 is SASEGT in the germline V gene. The CDR3 runs 13 residues. CDR3 sequence reads: CASSESADYGYTF. In DNA, the CDR3 is TGTGCCAGCAGTGAGAGCGCCGACTATGGCTACACCTTC.

This clone was seen a handful of times. The chain is built from TRBV6-1 and TRBJ2-3; D is unresolved. Germline assignment: CDR1 MNHNS and CDR2 SASEGT. This CDR3 has 17 residues. Trimming removed 5 bases from V and 1 base from J, with 19 bases in between. CDR3 protein: CASSPPDGRTGTDTQYF. The CDR3 region has the DNA TGTGCCAGCAGTCCCCCCGATGGGCGGACCGGCACAGATACGCAGTATTTT.

By share, this clone ranks as medium-sized. This chain links TRBV5-1 with TRBJ2-7; 9 nucleotides match TRBD1. In germline, CDR1 is SGHRS, CDR2 YFSETQ. J lost 3 bases, V lost 1 base, and 2 bases had no gene match. The CDR3 has 14 amino acids. The CDR3 protein is CASSLLGQGYEQYF. In DNA, the CDR3 is TGCGCCAGCAGCTTGTTGGGACAGGGCTACGAGCAGTACTTC.